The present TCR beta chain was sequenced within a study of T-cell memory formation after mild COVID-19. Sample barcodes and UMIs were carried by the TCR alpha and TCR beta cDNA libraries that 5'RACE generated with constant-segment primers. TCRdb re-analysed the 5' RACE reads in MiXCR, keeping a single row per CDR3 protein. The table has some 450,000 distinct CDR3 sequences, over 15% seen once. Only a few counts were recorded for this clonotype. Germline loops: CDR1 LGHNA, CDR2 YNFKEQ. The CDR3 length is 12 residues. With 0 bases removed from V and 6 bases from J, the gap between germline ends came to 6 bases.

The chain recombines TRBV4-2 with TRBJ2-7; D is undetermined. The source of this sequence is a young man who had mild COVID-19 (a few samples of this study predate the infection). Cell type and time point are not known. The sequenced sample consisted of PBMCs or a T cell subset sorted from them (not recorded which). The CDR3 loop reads CASSQDIGEQYF. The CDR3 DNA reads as TGTGCCAGCAGCCAAGACATTGGCGAGCAGTACTTC.